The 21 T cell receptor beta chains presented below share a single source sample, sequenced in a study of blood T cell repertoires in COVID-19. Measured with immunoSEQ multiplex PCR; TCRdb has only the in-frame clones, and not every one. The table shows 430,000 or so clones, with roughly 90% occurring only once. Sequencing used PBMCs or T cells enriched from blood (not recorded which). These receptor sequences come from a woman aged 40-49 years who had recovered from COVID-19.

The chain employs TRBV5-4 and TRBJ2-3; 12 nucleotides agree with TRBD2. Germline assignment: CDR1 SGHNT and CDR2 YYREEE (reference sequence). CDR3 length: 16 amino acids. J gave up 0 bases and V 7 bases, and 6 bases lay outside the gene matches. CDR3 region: CASARLAGGSTDTQYF. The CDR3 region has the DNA TGTGCCAGCGCCCGCCTAGCGGGAGGGAGCACAGATACGCAGTATTTT.

The CDR3 DNA reads TGCGCCAGCAGTTCAGGACTAGCGGGAGACGCAGATACGCAGTATTTT. This codes for CASSSGLAGDADTQYF. The V and J genes are TRBV5-1 and TRBJ2-3; 13 bases agree with TRBD2. The CDR3 is 16 residues long. The V and J ends lost 5 bases and 4 bases, in that order; junction bases with no gene match: 7. Looked up from germline, CDR1 is SGHRS and CDR2 is YFSETQ.

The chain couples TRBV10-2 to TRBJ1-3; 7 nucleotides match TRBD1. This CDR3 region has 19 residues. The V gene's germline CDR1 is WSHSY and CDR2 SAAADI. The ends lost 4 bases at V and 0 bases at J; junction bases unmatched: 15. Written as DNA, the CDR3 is TGCGCCAGCAGTGCCGGGACAGCGCGTACAGCCACCTCTGGAAACACCATATATTTT. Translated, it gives CASSAGTARTATSGNTIYF.

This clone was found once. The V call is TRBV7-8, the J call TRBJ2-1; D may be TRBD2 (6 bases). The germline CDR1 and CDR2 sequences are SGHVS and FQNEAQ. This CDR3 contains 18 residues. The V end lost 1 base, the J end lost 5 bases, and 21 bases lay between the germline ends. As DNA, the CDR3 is TGTGCCAGCAGCTTAGGGGTAGCGGAGTGGAGTATCGACAATGAGCAGTTCTTC. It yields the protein CASSLGVAEWSIDNEQFF.

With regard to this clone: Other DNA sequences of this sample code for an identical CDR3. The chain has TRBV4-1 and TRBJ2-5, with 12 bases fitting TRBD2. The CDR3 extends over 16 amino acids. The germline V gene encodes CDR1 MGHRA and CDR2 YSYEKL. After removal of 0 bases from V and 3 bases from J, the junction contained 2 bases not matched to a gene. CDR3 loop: CASSQEGLAGKETQYF. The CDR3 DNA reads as TGCGCCAGCAGCCAAGAGGGACTAGCGGGTAAAGAGACCCAGTACTTC.

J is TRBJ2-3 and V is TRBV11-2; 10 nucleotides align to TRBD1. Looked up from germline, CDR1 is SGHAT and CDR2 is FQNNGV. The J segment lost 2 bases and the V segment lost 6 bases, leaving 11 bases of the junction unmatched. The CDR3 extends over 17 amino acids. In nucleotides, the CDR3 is TGTGCCAGCAGACCTACCACCGGGACAGGGGACACAGATACGCAGTATTTT. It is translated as CASRPTTGTGDTDTQYF.

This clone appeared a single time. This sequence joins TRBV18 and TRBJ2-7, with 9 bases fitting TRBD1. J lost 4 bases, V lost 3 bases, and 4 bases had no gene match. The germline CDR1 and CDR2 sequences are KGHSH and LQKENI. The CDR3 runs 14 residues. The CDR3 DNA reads TGTGCCAGCTCACCGGACAGGGGTACATACGAGCAGTACTTC. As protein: CASSPDRGTYEQYF.

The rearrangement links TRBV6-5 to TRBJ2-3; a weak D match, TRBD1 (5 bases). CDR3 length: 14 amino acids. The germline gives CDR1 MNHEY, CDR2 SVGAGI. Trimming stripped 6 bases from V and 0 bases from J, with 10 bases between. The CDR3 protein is CASRRQLSTDTQYF. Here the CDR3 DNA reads TGTGCCAGCAGACGACAGCTTAGCACAGATACGCAGTATTTT.

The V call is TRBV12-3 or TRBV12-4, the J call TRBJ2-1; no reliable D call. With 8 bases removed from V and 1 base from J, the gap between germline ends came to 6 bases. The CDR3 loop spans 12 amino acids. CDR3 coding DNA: TGTGCCAGCGGGCCATCCTACAATGAGCAGTTCTTC. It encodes CASGPSYNEQFF.

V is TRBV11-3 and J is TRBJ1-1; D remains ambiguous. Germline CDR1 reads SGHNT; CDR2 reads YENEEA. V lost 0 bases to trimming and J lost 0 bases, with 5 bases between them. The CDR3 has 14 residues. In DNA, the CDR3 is TGTGCCAGCAGCTTAGATTCAGTGAACACTGAAGCTTTCTTT. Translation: CASSLDSVNTEAFF.

CDR3 sequence: CASSYITGELFF. The CDR3 nucleotides read TGTGCCAGCAGTTATATCACCGGGGAGCTGTTTTTT. The chain joins TRBV27 to TRBJ2-2; D uncertain. V lost 4 bases to trimming and J lost 4 bases, with 4 bases between them. Germline CDR1 and CDR2: MNHEY and SMNVEV (reference sequence). CDR3 size: 12 residues.

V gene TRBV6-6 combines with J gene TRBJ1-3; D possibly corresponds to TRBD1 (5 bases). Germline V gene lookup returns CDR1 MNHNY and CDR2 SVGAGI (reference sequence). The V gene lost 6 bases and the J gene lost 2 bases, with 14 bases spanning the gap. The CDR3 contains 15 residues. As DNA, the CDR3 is TGTGCCAGCAGCCGGACAAACGAGCCTGGAAACACCATATATTTT. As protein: CASSRTNEPGNTIYF.

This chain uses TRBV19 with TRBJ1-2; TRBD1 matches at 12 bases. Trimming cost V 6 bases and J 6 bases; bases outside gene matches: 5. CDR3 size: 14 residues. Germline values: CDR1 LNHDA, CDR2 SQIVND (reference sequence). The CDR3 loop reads CASSRGQGADGYTF. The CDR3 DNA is TGTGCCAGTAGCCGGGGACAGGGGGCCGATGGCTACACCTTC.

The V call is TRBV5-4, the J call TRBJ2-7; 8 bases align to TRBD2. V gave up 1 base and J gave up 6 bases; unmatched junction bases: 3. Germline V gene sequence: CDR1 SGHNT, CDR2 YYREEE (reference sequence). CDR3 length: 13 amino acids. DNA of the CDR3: TGTGCCAGCAGCTTGAGCGGGAGTTCCGAGCAGTACTTC. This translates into CASSLSGSSEQYF.

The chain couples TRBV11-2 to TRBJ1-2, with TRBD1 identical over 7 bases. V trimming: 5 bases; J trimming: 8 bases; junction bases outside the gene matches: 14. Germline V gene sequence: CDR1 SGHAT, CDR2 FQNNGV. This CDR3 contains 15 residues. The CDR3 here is CASSPGGRTGVGYTF. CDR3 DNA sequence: TGTGCCAGCAGCCCAGGGGGGAGGACAGGCGTCGGCTACACCTTC.

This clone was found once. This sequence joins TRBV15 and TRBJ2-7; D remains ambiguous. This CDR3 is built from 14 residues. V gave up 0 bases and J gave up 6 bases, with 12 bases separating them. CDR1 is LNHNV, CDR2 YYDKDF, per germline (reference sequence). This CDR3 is CATSRDKRSGEQYF. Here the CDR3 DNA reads TGTGCCACCAGCAGAGATAAACGCTCGGGCGAGCAGTACTTC.

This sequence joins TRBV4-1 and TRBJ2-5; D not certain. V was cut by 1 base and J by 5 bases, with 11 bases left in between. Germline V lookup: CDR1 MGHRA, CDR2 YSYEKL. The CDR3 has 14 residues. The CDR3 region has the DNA TGCGCCAGCAGCCAAGTGACGATCGGGGAGACCCAGTACTTC. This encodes CASSQVTIGETQYF.

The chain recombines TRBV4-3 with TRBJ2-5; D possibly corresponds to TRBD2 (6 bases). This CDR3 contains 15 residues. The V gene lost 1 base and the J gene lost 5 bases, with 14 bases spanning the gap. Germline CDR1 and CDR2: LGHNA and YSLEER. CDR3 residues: CASSQAAEGRETQYF. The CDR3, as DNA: TGCGCCAGCAGCCAAGCAGCGGAGGGGAGGGAGACCCAGTACTTC.

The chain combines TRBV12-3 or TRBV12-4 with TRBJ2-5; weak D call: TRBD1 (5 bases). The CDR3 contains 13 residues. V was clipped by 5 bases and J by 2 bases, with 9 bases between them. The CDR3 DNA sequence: TGTGCCAGCAGTCCACAGGCGCAAGAGACCCAGTACTTC. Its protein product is CASSPQAQETQYF.

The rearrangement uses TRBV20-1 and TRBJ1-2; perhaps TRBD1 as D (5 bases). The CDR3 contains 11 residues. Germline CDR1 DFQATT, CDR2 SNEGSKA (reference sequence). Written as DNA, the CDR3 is TGCAATGCCGAAGGGGTTTATGGCTACACCTTC. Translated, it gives CNAEGVYGYTF.

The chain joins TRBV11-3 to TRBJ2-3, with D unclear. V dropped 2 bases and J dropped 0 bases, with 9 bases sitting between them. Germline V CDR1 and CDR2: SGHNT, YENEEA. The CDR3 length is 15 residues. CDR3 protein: CASSLRGFSTDTQYF. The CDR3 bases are TGTGCCAGCAGCTTACGAGGATTTAGCACAGATACGCAGTATTTT.